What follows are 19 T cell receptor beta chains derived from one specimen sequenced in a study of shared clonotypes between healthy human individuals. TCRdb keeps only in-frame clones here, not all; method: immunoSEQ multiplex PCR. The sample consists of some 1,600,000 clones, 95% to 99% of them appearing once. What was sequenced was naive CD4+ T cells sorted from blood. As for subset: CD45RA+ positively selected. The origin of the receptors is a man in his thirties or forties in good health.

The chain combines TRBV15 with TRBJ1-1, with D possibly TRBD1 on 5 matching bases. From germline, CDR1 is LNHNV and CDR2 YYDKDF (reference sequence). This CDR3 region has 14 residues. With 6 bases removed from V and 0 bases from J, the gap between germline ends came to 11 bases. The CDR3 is CATRPGIMNTEAFF. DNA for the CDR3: TGTGCCACCAGACCAGGGATTATGAACACTGAAGCTTTCTTT.

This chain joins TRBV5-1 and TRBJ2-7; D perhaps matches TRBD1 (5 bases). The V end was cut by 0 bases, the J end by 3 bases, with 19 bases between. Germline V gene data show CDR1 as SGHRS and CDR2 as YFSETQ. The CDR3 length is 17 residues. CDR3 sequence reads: CASSLGPADNYLYEQYF. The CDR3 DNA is TGCGCCAGCAGCTTGGGACCCGCGGACAACTACCTCTACGAGCAGTACTTC. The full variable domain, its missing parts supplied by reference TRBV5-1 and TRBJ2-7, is KAGVTQTPRYLIKTRGQQVTLSCSPISGHRSVSWYQQTPGQGLQFLFEYFSETQRNKGNFPGRFSGRQFSNSRSEMNVSTLELGDSALYLCASSLGPADNYLYEQYFGPGTRLTVT.

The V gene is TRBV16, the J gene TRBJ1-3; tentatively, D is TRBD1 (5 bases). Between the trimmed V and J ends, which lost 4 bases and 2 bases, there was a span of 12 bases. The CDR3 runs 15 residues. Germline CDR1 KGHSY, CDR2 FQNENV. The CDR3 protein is CASSLGTATGNTIYF. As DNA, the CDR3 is TGTGCCAGCAGCCTCGGGACGGCAACTGGAAACACCATATATTTT. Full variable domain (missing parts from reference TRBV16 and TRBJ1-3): GEEVAQTPKHLVRGEGQKAKLYCAPIKGHSYVFWYQQVLKNEFKFLISFQNENVFDETGMPKERFSAKCLPNSPCSLEIQATKLEDSAVYFCASSLGTATGNTIYFGEGSWLTVV.

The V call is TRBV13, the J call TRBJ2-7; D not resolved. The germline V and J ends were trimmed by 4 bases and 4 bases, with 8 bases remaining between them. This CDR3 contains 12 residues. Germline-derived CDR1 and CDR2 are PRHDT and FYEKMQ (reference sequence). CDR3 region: CASSSSEYEQYF. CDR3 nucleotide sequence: TGTGCCAGCAGCTCCTCAGAGTACGAGCAGTACTTC.

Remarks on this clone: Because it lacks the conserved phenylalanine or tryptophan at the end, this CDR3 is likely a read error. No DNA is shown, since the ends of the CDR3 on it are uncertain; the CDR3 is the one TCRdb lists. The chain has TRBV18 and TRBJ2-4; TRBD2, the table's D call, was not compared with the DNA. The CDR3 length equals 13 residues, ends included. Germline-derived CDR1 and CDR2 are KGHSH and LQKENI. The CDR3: CASSPKSGTRPHL.

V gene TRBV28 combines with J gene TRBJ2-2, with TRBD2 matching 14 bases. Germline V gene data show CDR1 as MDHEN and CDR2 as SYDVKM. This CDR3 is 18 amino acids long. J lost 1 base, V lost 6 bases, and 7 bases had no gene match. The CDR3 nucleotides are TGTGCCAGCAGCCCCCAGACTAGCGGGAGGGTGAACACCGGGGAGCTGTTTTTT. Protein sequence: CASSPQTSGRVNTGELFF.

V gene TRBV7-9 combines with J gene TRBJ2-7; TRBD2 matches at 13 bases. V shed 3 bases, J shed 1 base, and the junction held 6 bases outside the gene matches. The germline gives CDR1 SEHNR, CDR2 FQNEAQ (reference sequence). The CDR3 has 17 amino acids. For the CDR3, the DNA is TGTGCCAGCAGCTTCTCCGGGACTAGCGGGATATCCTACGAGCAGTACTTC. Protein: CASSFSGTSGISYEQYF.

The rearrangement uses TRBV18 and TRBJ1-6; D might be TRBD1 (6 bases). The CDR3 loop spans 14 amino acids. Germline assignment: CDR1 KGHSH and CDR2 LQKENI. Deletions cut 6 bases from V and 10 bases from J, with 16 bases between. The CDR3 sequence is CASSPQGLDSPLHF. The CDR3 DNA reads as TGTGCCAGCTCTCCCCAGGGGCTTGACTCACCCCTCCACTTT. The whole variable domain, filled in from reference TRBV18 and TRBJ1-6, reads NAGVMQNPRHLVRRRGQEARLRCSPMKGHSHVYWYRQLPEEGLKFMVYLQKENIIDESGMPKERFSAEFPKEGPSILRIQQVVRGDSAAYFCASSPQGLDSPLHFGNGTRLTVT.

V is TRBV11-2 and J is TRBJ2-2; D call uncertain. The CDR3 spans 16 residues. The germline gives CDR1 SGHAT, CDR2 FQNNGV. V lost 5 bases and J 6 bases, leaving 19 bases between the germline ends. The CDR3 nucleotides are TGTGCCAGCAGCCCCCGGGCCCCAGAGAGTGCCGGGGAGCTGTTTTTT. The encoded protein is CASSPRAPESAGELFF.

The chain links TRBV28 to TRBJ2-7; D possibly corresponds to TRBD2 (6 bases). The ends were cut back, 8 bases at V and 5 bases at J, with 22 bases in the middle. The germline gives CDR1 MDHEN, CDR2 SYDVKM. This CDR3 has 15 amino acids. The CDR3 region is CASRPGQGLVHEQYF. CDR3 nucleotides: TGTGCCAGCCGCCCGGGGCAGGGACTTGTCCACGAGCAGTACTTC.

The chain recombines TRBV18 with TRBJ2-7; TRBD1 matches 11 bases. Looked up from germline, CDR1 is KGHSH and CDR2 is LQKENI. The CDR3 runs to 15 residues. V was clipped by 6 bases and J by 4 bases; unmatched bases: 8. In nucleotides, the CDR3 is TGTGCCAGCTCCCTTGGACAGGGGGCGAATTACGAGCAGTACTTC. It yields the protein CASSLGQGANYEQYF.

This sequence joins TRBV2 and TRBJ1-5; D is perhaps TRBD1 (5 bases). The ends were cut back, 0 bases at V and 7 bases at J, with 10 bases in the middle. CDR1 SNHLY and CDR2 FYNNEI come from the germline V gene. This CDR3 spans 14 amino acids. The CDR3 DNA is TGTGCCAGCAGTGAAGCGCAGGGTGGACAGCCCCAGCATTTT. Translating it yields CASSEAQGGQPQHF.

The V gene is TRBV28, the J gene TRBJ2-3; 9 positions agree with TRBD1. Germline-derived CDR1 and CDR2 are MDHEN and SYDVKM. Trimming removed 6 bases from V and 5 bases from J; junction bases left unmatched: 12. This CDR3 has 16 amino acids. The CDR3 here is CASSRAGQGRVDTQYF. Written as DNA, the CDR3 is TGTGCCAGCAGCCGCGCGGGACAGGGAAGGGTAGATACGCAGTATTTT.

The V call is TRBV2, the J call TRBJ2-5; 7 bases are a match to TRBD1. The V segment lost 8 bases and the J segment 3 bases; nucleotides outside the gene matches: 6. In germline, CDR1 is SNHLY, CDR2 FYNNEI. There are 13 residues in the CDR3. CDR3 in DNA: TGTGCCAGCCGGATAGACAGGGAAGAGACCCAGTACTTC. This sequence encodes CASRIDREETQYF.

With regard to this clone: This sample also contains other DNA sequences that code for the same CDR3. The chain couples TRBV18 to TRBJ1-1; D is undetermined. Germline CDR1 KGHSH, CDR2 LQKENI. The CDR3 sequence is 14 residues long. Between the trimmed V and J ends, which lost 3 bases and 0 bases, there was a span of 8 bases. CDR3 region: CASSPRQMNTEAFF. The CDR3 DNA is TGTGCCAGCTCACCCAGGCAGATGAACACTGAAGCTTTCTTT.

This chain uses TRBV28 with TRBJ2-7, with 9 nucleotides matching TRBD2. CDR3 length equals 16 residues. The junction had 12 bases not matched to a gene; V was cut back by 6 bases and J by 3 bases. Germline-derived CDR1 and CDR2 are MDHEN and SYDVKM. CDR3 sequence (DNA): TGTGCCAGCAGCTCAGCAGGGGCTAGCGGGGTCTACGAGCAGTACTTC. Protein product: CASSSAGASGVYEQYF. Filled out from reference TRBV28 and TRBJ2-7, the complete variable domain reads DVKVTQSSRYLVKRTGEKVFLECVQDMDHENMFWYRQDPGLGLRLIYFSYDVKMKEKGDIPEGYSVSREKKERFSLILESASTNQTSMYLCASSSAGASGVYEQYFGPGTRLTVT.

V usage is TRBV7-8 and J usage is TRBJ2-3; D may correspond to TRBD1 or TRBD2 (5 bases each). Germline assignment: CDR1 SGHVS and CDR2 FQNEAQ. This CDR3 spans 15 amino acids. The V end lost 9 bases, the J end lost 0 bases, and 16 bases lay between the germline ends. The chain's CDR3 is CASGFWDPSTDTQYF. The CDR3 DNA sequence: TGTGCCAGTGGCTTTTGGGACCCTAGCACAGATACGCAGTATTTT.

In DNA form, the CDR3 reads TGTGCCAGCAGCACGGCATACAACTACGAGCAGTACTTC. Its translation is CASSTAYNYEQYF. V gene TRBV7-2 combines with J gene TRBJ2-7; D remains ambiguous. V lost 5 bases to trimming and J lost 3 bases, with 11 bases between them. The CDR3 loop spans 13 amino acids. The germline V gene encodes CDR1 SGHTA and CDR2 FQGNSA.

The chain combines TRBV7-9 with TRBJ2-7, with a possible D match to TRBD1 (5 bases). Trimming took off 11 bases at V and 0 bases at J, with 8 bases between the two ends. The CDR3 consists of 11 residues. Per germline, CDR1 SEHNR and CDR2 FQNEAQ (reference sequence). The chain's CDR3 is CASQGSYEQYF. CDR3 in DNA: TGTGCCTCGCAGGGCTCCTACGAGCAGTACTTC.